This T cell receptor beta chain was sequenced for a study of T cell responses to AZD1222 COVID-19 vaccine (dated by TCRdb to about 2021). Notes on the research overall: TCR sequencing was performed for 230 to 250 trial participants, of whom about 200 were given two doses of AZD1222 and around 25 were given two doses of MenACWY control vaccine. Enrollment into the trials was organized by age into subgroups of 18-55, 56-69 and 70-plus years, and those subgroups contained approximately 160, 26 and 62 TCR-sequenced participants, respectively. General findings and caveats noted by the study authors: The vaccine-associated CD4 TCRs covered the entire spike protein, and the dominant responses fell in regions 160-218 and 743-854. Conclusions about previously exposed vaccinees are limited because only six or seven AZD1222 recipients were SARS-CoV-2 seropositive at baseline. No day 14 peak-response samples were available, so repertoires were characterized only after the peak T cell response. The 56-69-year group was small, and its depth increase did not reach significance, likely because of low power. After two AZD1222 doses, spike-specific TCR breadth and depth were significantly higher than at day 0 and than in MenACWY recipients. Nearly half of unique spike-specific TCRs reportedly recognized epitopes outside regions mutated in the B.1.351 and B.1.1.7 variants. Most participants were white British and females outnumbered males, and the authors suggested that clonal diversity may have been underestimated.

Read against the paper, the sample's time point label means: about 28 days (+/-7) after the second vaccine dose. AZD1222 recipients whose second dose came at about 4 weeks and those whose second dose came at about 12 weeks were combined into one group, since spike-specific TCR depth and breadth did not differ between the two schedules. The vaccinee samples were drawn from two UK trials, COV001 and COV002, one of which was a single-blind randomized controlled phase 2/3 trial testing AZD1222 (ChAdOx1 nCoV-19) in healthy adults. For TCRbeta chain sequencing, PBMC samples were collected from trial participants at day 0 and at day 28 after the second dose. Germline trimming amounts to 5 bases on V and 4 bases on J, with 7 as the count of junction bases outside the gene matches. CDR3 length: 14 amino acids, cysteine to phenylalanine. Only CDR3 DNA remains: 42 bases, in frame from the first base. The CDR1 and CDR2 encoded by the germline V gene are KGHSH and LQKENI.

The CDR3 regions of human TCRbeta chains were analyzed by immunosequencing. Concerning the study's data processing: Repertoire TCRs were checked for matches against a reference library of SARS-CoV-2-specific TCRs that had been generated using the MIRA antigen-specificity platform. Breadth was defined as the fraction of unique TCRs that were SARS-CoV-2-associated, and depth was defined as the fraction of total T cells that were SARS-CoV-2-associated. Using the MIRA data, each spike-specific TCR was assigned both to the spike region to which the TCR was reactive and to a CD4 or CD8 class. Log10-transformed breadth and depth values were compared by one-way ANOVA with Sidak's multiple comparisons tests. TCRdb provides this immuneACCESS table in a form limited to in-frame rearrangements. Some clones are lacking; in checked studies, under half of them reflect an unresolved V gene, and why the rest are absent is not known. That table supplies the V and J calls and clone size; D and trimming were determined from the DNA. Here the sample has just under 75,000 clones; 80% occur a single time. About 50% of the sample belongs to the ten largest clones.

With respect to this clone: No cognate antigen has been identified for it. Base-call qualities are not available, and no considerably larger clone is one nucleotide away.

The sequence joins TRBV18 to TRBJ1-1, with 7 middle bases fitting TRBD1. The sequence came from an adult who received the AZD1222 COVID-19 vaccine. Sequenced material: peripheral blood, taken 28 days after the second AZD1222 dose. CDR3 region: CASSTEGASTEAFF. Read as DNA, the sequence is TGTGCCAGCTCAACAGAGGGGGCTAGCACTGAAGCTTTCTTT. Full variable domain (CDR3 extended with the reference TRBV18 and TRBJ1-1 proteins): NAGVMQNPRHLVRRRGQEARLRCSPMKGHSHVYWYRQLPEEGLKFMVYLQKENIIDESGMPKERFSAEFPKEGPSILRIQQVVRGDSAAYFCASSTEGASTEAFFGQGTRLTVV.